Sequencing of this TCR beta chain was carried out in a study of graft-versus-host responses after intestinal transplantation. Study-wide background: Multivisceral, liver-intestinal, or isolated intestinal grafts were transplanted into recipients. Tacrolimus and steroids were given for two to three years to all recipients after anti-thymocyte globulin induction.

The method was immunoSEQ multiplex PCR; TCRdb's version includes in-frame clones alone and lacks a portion of them. The sample has more than 85,000 clones, about four fifths seen once. General study findings and limits: The presence of high graft-versus-host to host-versus-graft clonal ratios in allografts characterized patients with graft-donor T cell macrochimerism.

Germline lookup yields CDR1 SGHNT and CDR2 YENEEA. V was cut by 5 bases and J by 7 bases, with 9 bases left in between. The CDR3 length is 12 residues. Note on this clone: The antigen remains unidentified.

The TCR sequence derives from a human donor who received an intestinal transplant. The sequences come from unstimulated CD4+ T cells sorted from spleen or lymph node cells, collected before intestinal transplant. V gene TRBV11-3 combines with J gene TRBJ2-1, with D maybe TRBD2 (5 bases). The CDR3 sequence is CASSRGGNEQFF. For the CDR3, the DNA is TGTGCCAGCAGCCGGGGTGGGAATGAGCAGTTCTTC.